One and the same sample provided the 3 T cell receptor beta chains below, sequenced in a study of blood T cell repertoires in COVID-19. Sequencing used immunoSEQ multiplex PCR; TCRdb keeps in-frame clones, though not all of them. Counted here are roughly 130,000 clones, 70% to 85% occurring once; the ten biggest clones make up 3.5% to 5.5%. What was sequenced was peripheral blood. These receptors originate from a woman in her 70s with acute or convalescent COVID-19.

The chain couples TRBV5-6 to TRBJ2-1; maybe TRBD1 (5 bases). The ends were cut back, 3 bases at V and 4 bases at J, with 5 bases in the middle. CDR3 size: 12 residues. Per germline, CDR1 SGHDT and CDR2 YYEEEE. CDR3 residues: CASSWTYNEQFF. The CDR3 DNA follows: TGTGCCAGCAGCTGGACATACAATGAGCAGTTCTTC.

This sequence joins TRBV3-1 (or the pseudogene TRBV3-2) and TRBJ1-1; TRBD1 matches at 7 bases. Germline values: CDR1 LGHDT, CDR2 YNNKEL (reference sequence). The CDR3 covers 13 residues. With 4 bases clipped from V and 7 bases from J, the junction kept 6 bases outside the gene matches. The CDR3 bases are TGTGCCAGCAGCCCCACCTGGGACAGTGAAGCTTTCTTT. Encoded protein: CASSPTWDSEAFF.

The DNA for the CDR3 is TGTGCCAGCAGCCATCCTGGACTAGTAGGCTACAATGAGCAGTTCTTC. This codes for CASSHPGLVGYNEQFF. The chain recombines TRBV7-6 with TRBJ2-1, with 7 bases aligning to TRBD2. There are 16 residues in the CDR3. Germline trimming cut 5 bases from V and 3 bases from J; bases unmatched to any gene: 10. Germline V gene data show CDR1 as SGHVS and CDR2 as FNYEAQ.